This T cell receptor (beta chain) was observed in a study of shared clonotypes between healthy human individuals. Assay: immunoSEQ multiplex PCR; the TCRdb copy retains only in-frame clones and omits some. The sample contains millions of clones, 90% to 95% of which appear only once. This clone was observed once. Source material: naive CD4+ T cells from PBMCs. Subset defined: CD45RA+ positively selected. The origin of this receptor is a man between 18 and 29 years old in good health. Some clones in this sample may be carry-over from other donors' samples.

CDR3 sequence: CASSVASGYNEQFF. The CDR3 DNA is TGTGCCAGCAGCGTAGCTAGCGGCTACAATGAGCAGTTCTTC. The V and J genes are TRBV5-5 and TRBJ2-1, with 7 bases that match TRBD2. Trimming at V came to 4 bases and at J to 3 bases, leaving 4 bases not matched to a gene. The length of the CDR3 is 14 residues. Per germline, CDR1 SGHKS and CDR2 YYEKEE (reference sequence).